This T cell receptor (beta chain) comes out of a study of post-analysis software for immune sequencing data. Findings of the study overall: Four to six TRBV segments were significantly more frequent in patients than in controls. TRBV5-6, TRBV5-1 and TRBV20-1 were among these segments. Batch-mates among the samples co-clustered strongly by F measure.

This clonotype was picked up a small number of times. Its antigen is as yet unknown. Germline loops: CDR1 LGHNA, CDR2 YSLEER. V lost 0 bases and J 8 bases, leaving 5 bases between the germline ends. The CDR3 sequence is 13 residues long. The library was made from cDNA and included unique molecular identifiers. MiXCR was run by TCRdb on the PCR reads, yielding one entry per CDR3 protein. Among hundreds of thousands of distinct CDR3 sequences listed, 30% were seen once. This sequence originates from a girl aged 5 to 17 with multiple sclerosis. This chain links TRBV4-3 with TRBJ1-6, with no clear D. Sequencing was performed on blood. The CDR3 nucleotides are TGCGCCAGCAGCCAAGATTGGGATTCACCCCTCCACTTT. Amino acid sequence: CASSQDWDSPLHF.